A selection of T cell receptor beta chains follows, all from one sample in a study of blood T cell repertoires in COVID-19. The method was immunoSEQ multiplex PCR; TCRdb's version includes in-frame clones alone and lacks a portion of them. Here the sample spans 200,000 to 250,000 clones, roughly 89% being singletons. The specimen sequenced was peripheral blood. These receptors came from a man in his 60s who had recovered from COVID-19. Each CDR3 is given without its conserved first and last residue.

V: TRBV19
J: TRBJ2-7
CDR3: ASSIATGGNEQY

V: TRBV28
J: TRBJ2-7
CDR3: ARGPYEQY

V: TRBV7-9
J: TRBJ2-1
CDR3: ASSVTGAYNEQF

V: TRBV5-4
J: TRBJ2-5
CDR3: ASSGQGRETQY

V: TRBV19
J: TRBJ2-3
CDR3: ASSFGTDTQY

V: TRBV5-5
J: TRBJ1-5
CDR3: ASSPGGGAFNQPQH

V: TRBV18
J: TRBJ1-2
CDR3: ASSPDEDRGPS

V: TRBV23-1
J: TRBJ2-1
CDR3: ASYRILATSEF

V: TRBV24-1
J: TRBJ2-1
CDR3: ATSDLKTSGGPYSYNEQF

V: TRBV12-5
J: TRBJ2-4
CDR3: ASGGQVGNIQY

V: TRBV7-2
J: TRBJ2-7
CDR3: ASSFQGEFDEQY

V: TRBV12-2
J: TRBJ1-3
CDR3: ASRLIRSSGNTIY

V: TRBV11-2
J: TRBJ2-3
CDR3: ASSLTSGGRSTDTQY

V: TRBV5-3
J: TRBJ1-1
CDR3: ARSFRGQFSTEAF

V: TRBV5-1
J: TRBJ2-2
CDR3: ASCVPEGGELF

V: TRBV2
J: TRBJ1-5
CDR3: ASVETDSNQPQH

V: TRBV7-9
J: TRBJ2-1
CDR3: ASSFRDLVGEQF

V: TRBV11-2
J: TRBJ1-4
CDR3: ASSLGQGNEKLF

V: TRBV9
J: TRBJ2-1
CDR3: ASSGGTPGVDEQF

V: TRBV10-3
J: TRBJ2-7
CDR3: AISECRDEQY

V: TRBV5-1
J: TRBJ1-4
CDR3: ASSRDTSTNEKLF

V: TRBV10-3
J: TRBJ2-1
CDR3: AITRGGDYTYNEQF

V: TRBV3-1/TRBV3-2
J: TRBJ1-5
CDR3: ASSSRDRGNQPQH

V: TRBV28
J: TRBJ1-2
CDR3: ASSLPDRGGIYGYT

V: TRBV28
J: TRBJ1-1
CDR3: ASSLNRGYTEAF

V: TRBV18
J: TRBJ1-4
CDR3: ASSPSLSGTGSNEKLF

V: TRBV5-1
J: TRBJ1-1
CDR3: ASSLEIGGGTEAF

V: TRBV11-3
J: TRBJ2-1
CDR3: ASSPTGAPANEQF

V: TRBV27
J: TRBJ1-2
CDR3: ASSSLDGRIYGYT

V: TRBV19
J: TRBJ2-7
CDR3: ASSTSGGTYEQY

V: TRBV14
J: TRBJ1-4
CDR3: ASSQGGHGRRLGEKLF

V: TRBV6-5
J: TRBJ2-3
CDR3: ASRQRGGSTDTQY

V: TRBV4-1
J: TRBJ2-2
CDR3: ASSQDRGATGELF

V: TRBV5-6
J: TRBJ1-5
CDR3: ASSFGGQGAGQPQH

V: TRBV15
J: TRBJ2-7
CDR3: ATSRDRNRGPAYEQY

V: TRBV7-2
J: TRBJ2-2
CDR3: ASSLDGNTGELF

V: TRBV18
J: TRBJ2-2
CDR3: ASSQPDKYMNTGELF

V: TRBV25-1
J: TRBJ2-1
CDR3: ASLRQGASNEQF

V: TRBV7-2
J: TRBJ2-7
CDR3: ASSSGTEDPEQY

V: TRBV28
J: TRBJ1-2
CDR3: ASRINRDRGGYT

V: TRBV6-4
J: TRBJ2-1
CDR3: ASSDSERNEQF

V: TRBV5-1
J: TRBJ1-3
CDR3: ASRPTGGSGNTIY

V: TRBV27
J: TRBJ2-1
CDR3: ASSFVRERYNEQF